This TCR beta chain is drawn from a study of OX40 agonist ivuxolimab in advanced cancers. Regarding the study as a whole: The study found that CD8+ T cells averaged more expanded clones than CD4+.

In this sample, this clone turned up once. Its antigen is undetermined. TCRdb's copy holds only in-frame clones and misses some; the assay was immunoSEQ multiplex PCR. Of about 19,000 clones in the sample, less than 95% were seen once. Germline CDR1 and CDR2: MRHNA and SNTAGT. The CDR3 length is 21 residues. V lost 2 bases to trimming and J lost 0 bases; unmatched junction nucleotides: 19. The sequence came from an adult with an advanced solid tumor such as melanoma, head and neck, liver or kidney cancer. This chain links TRBV6-4 with TRBJ1-5; 7 nucleotides agree with TRBD1. Sequencing used CD4+ or CD8+ T cells sorted from blood, obtained in a trial of the OX40 agonist ivuxolimab. For the CDR3, the DNA is TGTGCCAGCAGTGACCCGGACCGGGACAGAGAAATTACGACTAGCAATCAGCCCCAGCATTTT. Encoded protein: CASSDPDRDREITTSNQPQHF.